This TCR beta chain was identified in a study of cytomegalovirus exposure and HLA in healthy donors. Broader study findings: In most subjects, TCR beta sequences reportedly gave accurate predictions of HLA-A and HLA-B alleles.

In the PCR, 60 Vbeta and 13 Jbeta primers were used. Sequencing was performed with immunoSEQ multiplex PCR; in TCRdb, only in-frame clones are kept and a portion is missing. The table lists over 120,000 clones, approximately 80% of them singletons. Comments on this clone: The antigen is undetermined.

The sequenced material came from PBMCs. The TCR comes from a woman aged 55-69 years in good health and CMV-seropositive.

CDR3 sequence reads: CSVGSGRTDTQYF. CDR3 nucleotides: TGCAGCGTTGGGTCTGGCAGGACAGATACGCAGTATTTT. The chain employs TRBV29-1 and TRBJ2-3, with unresolved D. The V gene's germline CDR1 is SQVTM and CDR2 ANQGSEA. The ends were cut back, 4 bases at V and 3 bases at J, with 11 bases in the middle. The CDR3 loop spans 13 amino acids.